Below are 10 T cell receptor beta chains sequenced from a single sample in a study of blood T cell repertoires in COVID-19. The repertoire was sequenced with immunoSEQ multiplex PCR; TCRdb's copy has only in-frame clones and lacks some. The data hold 75,000 or so clones, with around four fifths observed a single time. Sequencing input: peripheral blood. Every receptor here comes from an elderly woman with acute or convalescent COVID-19.

The J gene is TRBJ1-4, the V gene TRBV3-1 (or the pseudogene TRBV3-2); D gene uncertain. Germline loops: CDR1 LGHDT, CDR2 YNNKEL (reference sequence). The V end lost 4 bases, the J end lost 4 bases, and 10 bases lay between the germline ends. The CDR3 has 14 residues. CDR3 in DNA: TGTGCCAGCAGCCCCGTTGGGCGTAATGAAAAACTGTTTTTT. Amino acid sequence: CASSPVGRNEKLFF.

The chain joins TRBV19 to TRBJ2-5; 8 nucleotides align to TRBD1. V lost 5 bases, J lost 5 bases, and 7 bases stayed unmatched. From germline, CDR1 is LNHDA and CDR2 SQIVND (reference sequence). The CDR3 is made up of 14 amino acids. This chain's CDR3 is CASSSQGARETQYF. The CDR3 nucleotides read TGTGCCAGTAGTTCCCAGGGGGCGAGGGAGACCCAGTACTTC.

The chain is built from TRBV7-6 and TRBJ2-2; D gene uncertain. CDR3 size: 15 residues. V lost 0 bases, J lost 4 bases, and 9 bases lay in between. Germline values: CDR1 SGHVS, CDR2 FNYEAQ. As DNA, the CDR3 is TGTGCCAGCAGCTTAGCTAGTATCGGCACCGGGGAGCTGTTTTTT. Encoded protein: CASSLASIGTGELFF.

The chain couples TRBV2 to TRBJ2-5, with TRBD2 matching over 8 bases. The CDR3 runs 13 residues. Germline V CDR1 and CDR2: SNHLY, FYNNEI. Trimming took 10 bases from V and 5 from J; bases not matched to a gene: 9. CDR3: CATARGAAETQYF. The CDR3, as DNA: TGTGCCACCGCGCGGGGGGCCGCGGAGACCCAGTACTTC.

The count of this clone is one. The chain employs TRBV11-3 and TRBJ2-1; 13 bases map to TRBD2. The CDR3 sequence is 15 residues long. J was trimmed by 4 bases and V by 5 bases; bases with no gene match: 2. Germline V lookup: CDR1 SGHNT, CDR2 YENEEA. The CDR3 DNA reads as TGTGCCAGCAGCACGACTAGCGGGAGGTACAATGAGCAGTTCTTC. Residues: CASSTTSGRYNEQFF.

J is TRBJ1-2 and V is TRBV4-1; TRBD1 aligns across 9 bases. V shed 1 base, J shed 4 bases, and the junction held 7 bases outside the gene matches. This CDR3 comprises 16 residues. Germline V lookup: CDR1 MGHRA, CDR2 YSYEKL. The CDR3 nucleotides are TGCGCCAGCAGCCAAGTTGGACAGGGGCTTCTCTATGGCTACACCTTC. Its protein product is CASSQVGQGLLYGYTF.

This chain connects TRBV15 to TRBJ1-2; D not certain. Germline values: CDR1 LNHNV, CDR2 YYDKDF (reference sequence). CDR3 size: 16 residues. V was clipped by 5 bases and J by 2 bases, with 18 bases between them. The CDR3 region has the DNA TGTGCCACCAGCTCCCCCGGCGCCAGGTCGAACTATGGCTACACCTTC. Translating it yields CATSSPGARSNYGYTF.

The chain joins TRBV4-1 to TRBJ2-1, with 8 bases that match TRBD2. Germline CDR1 and CDR2: MGHRA and YSYEKL. The CDR3 spans 16 residues. V was pared by 4 bases and J by 9 bases, with 14 bases of the junction left unmatched. The CDR3 DNA sequence: TGCGCCAGCAGCCTTGATGGCGGGAGGCTATTGCTTGAGCAGTTCTTC. Protein: CASSLDGGRLLLEQFF.

The rearrangement links TRBV30 to TRBJ1-2; D gene uncertain. This CDR3 contains 12 residues. CDR1 GTSNPN and CDR2 SVGIG come from the germline V gene (reference sequence). Trimming took 0 bases from V and 6 from J, leaving 8 bases between them. The CDR3 region has the DNA TGTGCCTGGAGTGTTGACATGGATGGCTACACCTTC. It codes for CAWSVDMDGYTF.

The rearrangement joins TRBV3-1 (or the pseudogene TRBV3-2) to TRBJ1-1, with unresolved D. The CDR3 sequence is 14 residues long. Looked up from germline, CDR1 is LGHDT and CDR2 is YNNKEL (reference sequence). With 2 bases removed from V and 4 bases from J, the gap between germline ends came to 11 bases. In DNA, the CDR3 is TGTGCCAGCAGCCAACGGGATACGGGCACTGAAGCTTTCTTT. It is translated as CASSQRDTGTEAFF.